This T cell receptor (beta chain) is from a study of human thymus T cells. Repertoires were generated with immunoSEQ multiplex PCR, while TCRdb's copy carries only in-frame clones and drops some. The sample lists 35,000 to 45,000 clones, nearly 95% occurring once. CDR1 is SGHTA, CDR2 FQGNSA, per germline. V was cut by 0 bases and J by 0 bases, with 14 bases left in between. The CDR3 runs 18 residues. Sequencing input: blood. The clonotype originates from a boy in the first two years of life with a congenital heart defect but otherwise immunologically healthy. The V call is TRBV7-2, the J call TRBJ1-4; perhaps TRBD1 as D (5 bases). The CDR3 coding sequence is TGTGCCAGCAGCTTAGCGCGAACCTGGGGGGCAACTAATGAAAAACTGTTTTTT. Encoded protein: CASSLARTWGATNEKLFF.